These 28 T cell receptor beta chains were all obtained from the same sample, sequenced in a study of blood T cell repertoires in COVID-19. Data came from immunoSEQ multiplex PCR; TCRdb stores just in-frame clones and leaves some out. Counted here are around 230,000 clones, 82% occurring once; the ten biggest clones make up around 12%. Sequencing used peripheral blood. These receptors originate from a woman between 55 and 75 years old with active or convalescent COVID-19.

The V gene is TRBV28, the J gene TRBJ1-1; tentatively, D is TRBD1 (5 bases). V lost 5 bases, J lost 2 bases, and 18 bases lay in between. The CDR3 length is 16 residues. Germline-derived CDR1 and CDR2 are MDHEN and SYDVKM. In DNA form, the CDR3 reads TGTGCCAGCAGTCCATACGGGGGGAGGCCCAACACTGAAGCTTTCTTT. This translates into CASSPYGGRPNTEAFF.

Remarks on this clone: This specimen includes other DNA sequences encoding the same CDR3. The chain employs TRBV19 and TRBJ2-1; 11 nucleotides match TRBD2. CDR1 and CDR2 from the germline V gene are LNHDA and SQIVND (reference sequence). V shed 7 bases and J 9 bases; nucleotides not matched to a gene: 11. The CDR3 totals 15 residues. CDR3: CASKPVGSGGGEQFF. In DNA, the CDR3 is TGTGCCAGTAAGCCCGTGGGTAGCGGGGGGGGTGAGCAGTTCTTC.

The genes are TRBV7-8 and TRBJ2-2; perhaps TRBD1 as D (6 bases). The CDR3 is 17 residues long. V dropped 1 base and J dropped 0 bases, with 12 bases sitting between them. CDR1 is SGHVS and CDR2 is FQNEAQ in the germline V gene. CDR3 nucleotides: TGTGCCAGCAGCTTAGAACAGTACAGGGCGAACACCGGGGAGCTGTTTTTT. Protein: CASSLEQYRANTGELFF.

The chain combines TRBV7-8 with TRBJ1-1, with no clear D. Trimming removed 2 bases at V and 0 bases at J, with 7 bases between. CDR1 is SGHVS, CDR2 FQNEAQ, per germline. The CDR3 consists of 14 residues. CDR3 residues: CASSLRLMNTEAFF. The CDR3 DNA sequence: TGTGCCAGCAGCTTACGGTTGATGAACACTGAAGCTTTCTTT.

This clone has more than one count but fewer than ten. The chain is built from TRBV7-9 and TRBJ1-1; TRBD1 matches 9 bases. The germline CDR1 and CDR2 sequences are SEHNR and FQNEAQ (reference sequence). Trimming cost V 1 base and J 8 bases; bases outside gene matches: 5. CDR3 length: 14 amino acids. The DNA for the CDR3 is TGTGCCAGCAGCTTAGGTCAGGGACAGGGCGAAGCTTTCTTT. This translates into CASSLGQGQGEAFF.

V and J are TRBV4-1 and TRBJ1-2, with TRBD1 identical over 9 bases. Germline V gene lookup returns CDR1 MGHRA and CDR2 YSYEKL. The junction had 7 bases not matched to a gene; V was cut back by 0 bases and J by 2 bases. The CDR3 runs 17 residues. As DNA, the CDR3 is TGCGCCAGCAGCCAAGAACGCCGGACAGGGGACAACTATGGCTACACCTTC. It is translated as CASSQERRTGDNYGYTF.

This clone was counted a few times. V usage is TRBV27 and J usage is TRBJ2-7, with D perhaps TRBD2 (5 bases). Looked up from germline, CDR1 is MNHEY and CDR2 is SMNVEV (reference sequence). The CDR3 is made up of 14 amino acids. V lost 2 bases to trimming and J lost 4 bases, with 12 bases between them. The chain's CDR3 is CASSLVGSGYEQYF. Written as DNA, the CDR3 is TGTGCCAGCAGTTTAGTCGGGTCGGGGTACGAGCAGTACTTC.

This chain joins TRBV27 and TRBJ1-1; 7 positions agree with TRBD1. Germline V lookup: CDR1 MNHEY, CDR2 SMNVEV (reference sequence). V was pared by 6 bases and J by 7 bases, with 11 bases of the junction left unmatched. This CDR3 has 14 amino acids. The CDR3 protein is CASSPVGQRGEAFF. CDR3 nucleotide sequence: TGTGCCAGCAGCCCCGTGGGACAGAGGGGTGAAGCTTTCTTT.

This clone was observed a few times. The chain joins TRBV18 to TRBJ2-5; TRBD1 aligns across 8 bases. This CDR3 has 18 residues. The junction had 17 bases not matched to a gene; V was cut back by 3 bases and J by 5 bases. From germline, CDR1 is KGHSH and CDR2 LQKENI. The CDR3 here is CASSPDGTGSSKLETQYF. In DNA form, the CDR3 reads TGTGCCAGCTCACCGGACGGGACAGGCAGTTCGAAGTTGGAGACCCAGTACTTC.

The chain links TRBV2 to TRBJ1-5, with TRBD1 matching 8 bases. Germline-derived CDR1 and CDR2 are SNHLY and FYNNEI. The V segment lost 4 bases and the J segment 7 bases; nucleotides outside the gene matches: 6. CDR3 size: 14 residues. The CDR3 DNA follows: TGTGCCAGCAGTGTGGGACAGGTAGGGCAGCCCCAGCATTTT. It specifies CASSVGQVGQPQHF.

A single count supports this clone. The chain carries TRBV11-2 and TRBJ2-7; a possible D gene is TRBD2 (5 bases). CDR1 and CDR2 (germline): SGHAT, FQNNGV. Trimming cost V 0 bases and J 9 bases, with 9 bases left between them. The CDR3 contains 12 residues. This CDR3 is CASSLDHLAQYF. CDR3 bases: TGTGCCAGCAGCTTAGATCACCTAGCGCAGTACTTC.

V and J are TRBV6-6 and TRBJ2-7; TRBD2 matches at 7 bases. V shed 8 bases, J shed 10 bases, and the junction held 11 bases outside the gene matches. CDR3 size: 12 residues. From germline, CDR1 is MNHNY and CDR2 SVGAGI (reference sequence). As DNA, the CDR3 is TGTGCCAGCGGCCTGGACGGGGGGTTTCAGTACTTC. Translated, it gives CASGLDGGFQYF.

The rearrangement uses TRBV12-3 or TRBV12-4 and TRBJ2-7; 9 bases map to TRBD1. Trimming cost V 9 bases and J 2 bases; bases outside gene matches: 5. The CDR3 runs to 13 residues. The CDR3 region has the DNA TGTGCCAGTCAACGGGACAGGGCCTACGAGCAGTACTTC. Amino acid sequence: CASQRDRAYEQYF.

The V and J genes are TRBV4-1 and TRBJ1-2; the match to TRBD1 covers 8 bases. CDR3 length: 16 residues. From germline, CDR1 is MGHRA and CDR2 YSYEKL. V trimming: 0 bases; J trimming: 8 bases; junction bases outside the gene matches: 11. The CDR3: CASSQERAGGAWGYTF. CDR3 sequence (DNA): TGCGCCAGCAGCCAAGAGAGGGCAGGGGGCGCATGGGGCTACACCTTC.

The rearrangement uses TRBV7-9 and TRBJ1-2, with TRBD1 matching over 9 bases. V lost 4 bases, J lost 6 bases, and 12 bases stayed unmatched. The CDR3 covers 16 residues. Germline CDR1 is SEHNR and CDR2 is FQNEAQ (reference sequence). The CDR3, as DNA: TGTGCCAGCAGCTCCGTTATGGACAGGGGAAGGGATGGCTACACCTTC. Translating gives CASSSVMDRGRDGYTF.

The chain employs TRBV30 and TRBJ1-6, with a tentative D call TRBD1 (6 bases). CDR3 length: 14 amino acids. V lost 6 bases to trimming and J lost 5 bases, with 14 bases between them. Germline V gene sequence: CDR1 GTSNPN, CDR2 SVGIG (reference sequence). The CDR3 DNA reads TGTGCCTGCCCCAGGGGTAGGGATAATTCACCCCTCCACTTT. It specifies CACPRGRDNSPLHF.

The sample holds a few counts of this clone. V and J are TRBV4-3 and TRBJ2-7; unclear D gene. This CDR3 is 16 amino acids long. Germline V gives CDR1 LGHNA, CDR2 YSLEER. V shed 0 bases and J shed 2 bases, with 14 bases lying between them. The CDR3 nucleotides are TGCGCCAGCAGCCAAGAGGTTGAACAGACGGCCTACGAGCAGTACTTC. Translated: CASSQEVEQTAYEQYF.

The chain uses TRBV18 and TRBJ1-5; tentative D call: TRBD1 (6 bases). From germline, CDR1 is KGHSH and CDR2 LQKENI. Trimming pared 6 bases from V and 9 bases from J, leaving 12 bases between. The CDR3 is 12 residues long. In DNA, the CDR3 is TGTGCCAGCTCCCTACAGGGACGGCCCCAGCATTTT. This translates into CASSLQGRPQHF.

The chain recombines TRBV29-1 with TRBJ2-7, with a tentative D call TRBD1 (6 bases). This CDR3 spans 15 amino acids. Trimming removed 1 base at V and 3 bases at J, with 16 bases between. Germline V gene lookup returns CDR1 SQVTM and CDR2 ANQGSEA. The DNA of the CDR3 is TGCAGCGTTGAAGGGGGGCAGGGGACCCTCTACGAGCAGTACTTC. Encoded protein: CSVEGGQGTLYEQYF.

The chain has TRBV18 and TRBJ2-7, with D perhaps TRBD1 (6 bases). V was shortened by 0 bases and J by 6 bases, with 12 bases between the two germline ends. This CDR3 comprises 14 residues. Germline V CDR1 and CDR2: KGHSH, LQKENI. The CDR3 spells CASSPPAQGGEQYF. CDR3 DNA sequence: TGTGCCAGCTCACCACCCGCACAGGGTGGCGAGCAGTACTTC.

In the case of this clone: The sample carries other DNA sequences with the same CDR3. V is TRBV11-2 and J is TRBJ2-5; D call uncertain. Germline-derived CDR1 and CDR2 are SGHAT and FQNNGV. Trimming removed 4 bases from V and 5 bases from J, with 8 bases in between. This CDR3 contains 12 residues. The CDR3 reads CASSYSSETQYF. The CDR3 DNA follows: TGTGCCAGCAGCTATTCTTCGGAGACCCAGTACTTC. The whole variable domain, filled in from reference TRBV11-2 and TRBJ2-5, reads EAGVAQSPRYKIIEKRQSVAFWCNPISGHATLYWYQQILGQGPKLLIQFQNNGVVDDSQLPKDRFSAERLKGVDSTLKIQPAKLEDSAVYLCASSYSSETQYFGPGTRLLVL.

The chain carries TRBV28 and TRBJ1-2; maybe TRBD1 (6 bases). In germline, CDR1 is MDHEN, CDR2 SYDVKM. V lost 6 bases and J 3 bases, leaving 8 bases between the germline ends. This CDR3 is built from 12 residues. The CDR3 here is CASSRTDYGYTF. CDR3 in DNA: TGTGCCAGCAGCCGGACAGACTATGGCTACACCTTC.

V gene TRBV2 combines with J gene TRBJ2-6; possible D gene TRBD1, 5 bases. V was pared by 2 bases and J by 0 bases, with 17 bases between. The length of the CDR3 is 19 residues. Germline CDR1 SNHLY, CDR2 FYNNEI. The CDR3 loop reads CASSEFFYGHFSGANVLTF. DNA for the CDR3: TGTGCCAGCAGTGAATTTTTTTATGGACACTTCTCTGGGGCCAACGTCCTGACTTTC.

This clone was detected only a few times. V gene TRBV5-1 combines with J gene TRBJ1-1; D call uncertain. CDR3 size: 13 residues. The germline CDR1 and CDR2 sequences are SGHRS and YFSETQ. The V end was cut by 3 bases, the J end by 8 bases, with 14 bases between. Written as DNA, the CDR3 is TGCGCCAGCAGCTCAAGCGGAGGGAAAGAAGCTTTCTTT. The encoded protein is CASSSSGGKEAFF.

The chain carries TRBV7-2 and TRBJ2-7; 7 bases match TRBD2. Germline-derived CDR1 and CDR2 are SGHTA and FQGNSA. This CDR3 region has 14 residues. V dropped 2 bases and J dropped 9; count of bases not matched to a gene: 10. The chain's CDR3 is CASSLPGLGTRQYF. The CDR3 nucleotides read TGTGCCAGCAGCTTACCTGGACTAGGGACCCGGCAGTACTTC.

A few counts support this clone. The chain is built from TRBV6-6 and TRBJ2-5; perhaps TRBD1 as D (5 bases). V gave up 8 bases and J gave up 5 bases, with 12 bases separating them. This CDR3 is built from 12 residues. Germline V gene lookup returns CDR1 MNHNY and CDR2 SVGAGI (reference sequence). The CDR3 DNA is TGTGCCAGCTCAAGACCAGGGGAGACCCAGTACTTC. This codes for CASSRPGETQYF.

The rearrangement uses TRBV4-3 and TRBJ2-2; possible D gene TRBD1, 6 bases. Trimming removed 0 bases at V and 4 bases at J, with 9 bases between. The CDR3 is made up of 15 amino acids. Germline CDR1 reads LGHNA; CDR2 reads YSLEER. Written as DNA, the CDR3 is TGCGCCAGCAGCCAAGATTGGACAGCCACCGGGGAGCTGTTTTTT. Translation gives CASSQDWTATGELFF.

The V call is TRBV11-3, the J call TRBJ2-3, with TRBD2 matching 14 bases. This CDR3 is built from 15 residues. Germline V lookup: CDR1 SGHNT, CDR2 YENEEA. V was pared by 5 bases and J by 6 bases, with 4 bases of the junction left unmatched. The CDR3 DNA sequence: TGTGCCAGCAGCGGACTAGCGGGGGGATACGATACGCAGTATTTT. It codes for CASSGLAGGYDTQYF.